This T cell receptor (beta chain) stems from a study of identical twins. The length of the CDR3 is 11 residues. CDR1 is LGHNT and CDR2 is FRNRAP in the germline V gene. Note on this clonotype: A read error may produce the germline difference seen at one junction end.

TCRdb processed the 5' RACE reads anew with MiXCR; each CDR3 protein has one entry. The sample consists of hundreds of thousands of distinct CDR3 sequences, around 15% of them appearing once. This sequence was found in a woman under 30 in good health. Source material: memory (CD45RO+) T cells sorted from blood. The chain has TRBV12-5 and TRBJ1-5; D ambiguous. The CDR3 DNA is TGTGCTAGTGGTTTGGGGCAGCACCAGCATTTT. It translates to CASGLGQHQHF.